The following is a T cell receptor beta chain sequence with its context. CDR3 length: 15 amino acids. Trimming took off 0 bases at V and 3 bases at J, with 9 bases between the two ends. In germline, CDR1 is MNHEY, CDR2 SMNVEV (reference sequence). Sequencing used immunoSEQ multiplex PCR; TCRdb keeps in-frame clones, though not all of them. The table includes hundreds of thousands of clones, over 75% detected once. The record originates from a study of shared T cell receptors in the human thymus. The sample also formed part of further work on human thymus T cells. Turning to that study: Healthy Finnish infants undergoing corrective surgery for congenital heart defects were the donors. Resections from corrective heart surgery provided thymus tissue. It looked as if thymic and blood repertoires used V and J genes in a biased way. Highly overlapping thymic repertoires among unrelated individuals were reported in related research.

The genes are TRBV27 and TRBJ2-1; D is perhaps TRBD1 (7 bases). Sequencing was carried out using thymocytes. The receptor was derived from a boy in the first two years of life with a congenital heart defect. The CDR3: CASSLSRDSYNEQFF. The CDR3 nucleotides read TGTGCCAGCAGTTTATCGCGGGACAGCTACAATGAGCAGTTCTTC.